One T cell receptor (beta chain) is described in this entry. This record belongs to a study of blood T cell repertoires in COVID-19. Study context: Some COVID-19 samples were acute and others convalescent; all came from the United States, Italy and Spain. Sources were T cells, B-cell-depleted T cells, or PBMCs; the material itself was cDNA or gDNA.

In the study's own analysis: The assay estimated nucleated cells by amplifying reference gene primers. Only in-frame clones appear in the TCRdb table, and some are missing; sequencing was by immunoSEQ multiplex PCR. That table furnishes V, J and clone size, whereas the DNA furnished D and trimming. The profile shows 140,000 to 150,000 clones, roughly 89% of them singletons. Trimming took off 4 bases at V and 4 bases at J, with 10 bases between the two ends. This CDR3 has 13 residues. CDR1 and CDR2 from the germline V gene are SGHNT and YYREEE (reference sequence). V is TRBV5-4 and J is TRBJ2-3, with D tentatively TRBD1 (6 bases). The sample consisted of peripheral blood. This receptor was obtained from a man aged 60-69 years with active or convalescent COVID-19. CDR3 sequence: CASSPQGPDTQYF. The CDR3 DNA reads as TGTGCCAGCAGCCCGCAGGGGCCAGATACGCAGTATTTT.